This T cell receptor beta chain originates from a study of blood T cell repertoires in COVID-19. Profiling relied on immunoSEQ multiplex PCR, and the TCRdb table lists in-frame clones only, not all of them. The top ten clones hold about 1.9% of a sample with roughly 100,000 clones, about 90% of them seen once. The CDR3 contains 14 residues. Trimming pared 3 bases from V and 4 bases from J, leaving 13 bases between. CDR1 SGDLS and CDR2 YYNGEE come from the germline V gene. The chain joins TRBV9 to TRBJ1-2; D is ambiguous. This receptor was obtained from a man aged 50 to 60 with COVID-19, enrolled during active disease. Material: peripheral blood. This chain's CDR3 is CASSATDGLYGYTF. CDR3 DNA: TGTGCCAGCAGCGCGACCGACGGACTCTATGGCTACACCTTC.